This T cell receptor beta chain is from a study of OX40 agonist ivuxolimab in advanced cancers. Across the study: Eligibility admitted prior anti-PD-1, anti-PD-L1 or anti-CTLA-4 therapy; roughly 40% had some.

Patients were excluded for autoimmune disease history or systemic immunosuppression. Profiling relied on immunoSEQ multiplex PCR, and the TCRdb table lists in-frame clones only, not all of them. The sample holds roughly 80,000 clones; approximately 85% are singletons and the top ten take about 0.57%. The V gene's germline CDR1 is SGHRS and CDR2 YFSETQ. CDR3 length equals 17 residues. V was clipped by 0 bases and J by 0 bases, with 15 bases between them. The chain links TRBV5-1 to TRBJ1-2; D is possibly TRBD1 (6 bases). Here the sequenced sample was CD4+ or CD8+ T cells sorted from blood, taken in a trial of the OX40 agonist ivuxolimab. The source is an adult with an advanced solid tumor such as melanoma, head and neck, liver or kidney cancer. In DNA, the CDR3 is TGCGCCAGCAGCTTGGTAAGGGGGGCTCAAGCTAACTATGGCTACACCTTC. Translated, it gives CASSLVRGAQANYGYTF.